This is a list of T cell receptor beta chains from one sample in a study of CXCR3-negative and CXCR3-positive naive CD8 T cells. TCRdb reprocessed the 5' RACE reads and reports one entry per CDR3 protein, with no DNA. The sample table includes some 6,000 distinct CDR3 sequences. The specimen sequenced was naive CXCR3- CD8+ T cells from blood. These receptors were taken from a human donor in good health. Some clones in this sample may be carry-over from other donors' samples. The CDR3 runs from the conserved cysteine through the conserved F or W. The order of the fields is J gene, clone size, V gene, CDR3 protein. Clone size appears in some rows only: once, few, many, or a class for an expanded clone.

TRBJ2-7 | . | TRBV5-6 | CASSLAVTAYEQYF
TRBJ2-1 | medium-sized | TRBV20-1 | CSAALATEQFF
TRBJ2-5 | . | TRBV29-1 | CSVEGGTGGGETQYF
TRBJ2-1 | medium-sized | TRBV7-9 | CASSLYGLGNEQFF
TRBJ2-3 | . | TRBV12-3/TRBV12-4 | CASTYHRDTQYF
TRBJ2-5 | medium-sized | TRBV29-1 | CSVVPIGKGQETQYF
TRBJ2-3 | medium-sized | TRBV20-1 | CSAFAGGLADTQYF
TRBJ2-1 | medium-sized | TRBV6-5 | CASLKGPNNEQFF
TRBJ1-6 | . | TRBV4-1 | CASSPGQGESPLHF
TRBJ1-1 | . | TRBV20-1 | CSARDRGNTEAFF
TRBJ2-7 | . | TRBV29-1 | CSVELRDRGNYEQYF
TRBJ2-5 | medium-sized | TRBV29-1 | CSVARGETQYF
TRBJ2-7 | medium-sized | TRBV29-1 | CSVEGGDVAYEQYF